This is a list of T cell receptor beta chains from one sample in a study of blood T cell repertoires in COVID-19. Sequenced by immunoSEQ multiplex PCR; TCRdb stores in-frame clones only, minus some. The table has roughly 300,000 clones, around 85% seen once. Sequencing was carried out using peripheral blood. The source of these receptors is a human donor in a cohort sampled during active COVID-19. CDR3s include the opening cysteine and the closing phenylalanine or tryptophan. D genes are given only for firm matches. The size of a clone is reported for some rows only, either as once, few or many, or as a class for expanded clones.

TRBJ1-1	TRBD1	TRBV24-1	NA	TGTGCCACCAGAGCCGGCACCGGGACAGCAAACACTGAAGCTTTCTTT	CATRAGTGTANTEAFF
TRBJ1-1	NA	TRBV7-9	once	TGTGCCAGCAGCCACAGGGAGGGGAACACTGAAGCTTTCTTT	CASSHREGNTEAFF
TRBJ1-2	NA	TRBV7-2	NA	TGTGCCAGCAGCTTAGCGCGCGGGTCCCTCTATGGCTACACCTTC	CASSLARGSLYGYTF
TRBJ1-2	NA	TRBV14	once	TGTGCCAGCAGCCAAGATATAACAGTGTCTGGCTACACCTTC	CASSQDITVSGYTF
TRBJ1-3	NA	TRBV5-1	NA	TGCGCCAGCAGCCTACATCAAGGACAGCCTGGAAACACCATATATTTT	CASSLHQGQPGNTIYF
TRBJ1-5	TRBD1	TRBV5-1	few	TGCGCCAGCAGGCCCGGGACAGGGGGACCTCAGCCCCAGCATTTT	CASRPGTGGPQPQHF
TRBJ2-1	TRBD2	TRBV6-1	NA	TGTGCCAGCAGTGAAGCGCTGGTAGCGGGGGCGACCTACAATGAGCAGTTCTTC	CASSEALVAGATYNEQFF
TRBJ2-7	NA	TRBV7-2	few	TGTGCCAGCAGCTTAATTACACCGTACTACGAGCAGTACTTC	CASSLITPYYEQYF
TRBJ1-5	TRBD1	TRBV5-3	NA	TGTGCCAGAAGCCTTTGCGGGGGACAGGGGGAGGATCAGCCCCAGCATTTT	CARSLCGGQGEDQPQHF
TRBJ2-4	NA	TRBV12-3/TRBV12-4	NA	TGTGCCAGCATAGGGGTGGCCAAAAACATTCAGTACTTC	CASIGVAKNIQYF
TRBJ2-7	TRBD1	TRBV5-4	NA	TGTGCCAGCAGCTTGGGAGGGCAGGGGGCGGTCTACGAGCAGTACTTC	CASSLGGQGAVYEQYF
TRBJ2-1	TRBD1	TRBV25-1	NA	TGTGCCAGCAGCGTCCGGGACAGTCAGTTCTTC	CASSVRDSQFF
TRBJ2-7	NA	TRBV6-5	NA	TGTGCCAGCAGTTACTCAGGAGGGGGCAGAACCTACGAGCAGTACTTC	CASSYSGGGRTYEQYF
TRBJ2-5	NA	TRBV18	NA	TGTGCCAGCTCACCAGACAGTTACCAAGAGACCCAGTACTTC	CASSPDSYQETQYF
TRBJ2-1	TRBD2	TRBV2	NA	TGTGCCGTCACTAGCGGGGGTGGAAACAATGAGCAGTTCTTC	CAVTSGGGNNEQFF
TRBJ1-3	NA	TRBV21-1	once	TGTGCCAGCACCCCCAGGGGGGACCAAGAGGGGGTCACCATATATTTT	CASTPRGDQEGVTIYF
TRBJ1-4	NA	TRBV5-5	NA	TGTGCCAGCAGCTCCGGGACCGGGGGGGAAAAACTGTTTTTT	CASSSGTGGEKLFF
TRBJ2-2	TRBD1	TRBV5-4	NA	TGTGCCAGCAGCCCGGGACAGGAAAAAGGCGGGGAGCTGTTTTTT	CASSPGQEKGGELFF
TRBJ1-2	TRBD1	TRBV6-1	NA	TGTGCCAGCAGTGGACCACGGGACAGGGGAAGAGGGGTCTATGGCTACACCTTC	CASSGPRDRGRGVYGYTF
TRBJ1-1	NA	TRBV6-5	NA	TGTGCCAGCGGATGGAGGTCGAACACTGAAGCTTTCTTT	CASGWRSNTEAFF
TRBJ2-7	TRBD1	TRBV29-1	NA	TGCAGCGCAGCGAGGACAGGGAATTACGAGCAGTACTTC	CSAARTGNYEQYF
TRBJ2-3	NA	TRBV9	NA	TGTGCCAGCAGCGTAGCCAGGGGGGCGGTAGATACGCAGTATTTT	CASSVARGAVDTQYF
TRBJ1-2	NA	TRBV6-5	NA	TGTGCCAGCATTGTAGGGCAGGGGTATGGCTACACCTTC	CASIVGQGYGYTF
TRBJ1-6	TRBD1	TRBV27	NA	TGTGCCAGCAGTCCCAATTCGGGACAGGCGAAGAGCTCCTATAATTCACCCCTCCACTTT	CASSPNSGQAKSSYNSPLHF
TRBJ2-3	TRBD2	TRBV6-1	NA	TGTGCCAGCAGTGAGGCGCCAGGCGGACTAGCGCCAGATACGCAGTATTTT	CASSEAPGGLAPDTQYF
TRBJ2-1	NA	TRBV11-3	NA	TGTGCCAGCAGCTTAGGTAGCAGTGAGCAGTTCTTC	CASSLGSSEQFF
TRBJ1-5	TRBD1	TRBV15	NA	TGTGCCACCAGCAGGGCCCGCAGGGGGAGCAATCAGCCCCAGCATTTT	CATSRARRGSNQPQHF
TRBJ2-1	NA	TRBV6-4	NA	TGTGCCAGCAGATACGAAGAGGGGGAGTGGAATGAGCAGTTCTTC	CASRYEEGEWNEQFF
TRBJ1-1	NA	TRBV11-1	NA	TGTGCCAGCAGCTCCCGCGTCGCTGAAGCTTTCTTT	CASSSRVAEAFF
TRBJ1-1	NA	TRBV6-1	NA	TGTGCCAGCAGTGAACTTTTGGGGGGTACTGAAGCTTTCTTT	CASSELLGGTEAFF
TRBJ1-1	TRBD1	TRBV27	NA	TGTGCCAGCAGTCTCATCACGACAGGGCGAAACACTGAAGCTTTCTTT	CASSLITTGRNTEAFF
TRBJ2-2	TRBD2	TRBV9	NA	TGTGCCAGCAGCGTAGCTACAGGTTTCAGGGAGGGCGGGGAGCTGTTTTTT	CASSVATGFREGGELFF
TRBJ2-2	TRBD1	TRBV24-1	NA	TGTGCCACCAGGGGACAGGGTCAAACCGGGGAGCTGTTTTTT	CATRGQGQTGELFF
TRBJ2-3	TRBD2	TRBV3-1/TRBV3-2	NA	TGTGCCAGCAGCCGAAAAGCGGGGGGGATCGCAGATACGCAGTATTTT	CASSRKAGGIADTQYF
TRBJ1-2	TRBD1	TRBV6-2/TRBV6-3	NA	TGTGCCAGCAGTTACGCAGGCACCCAGGGGGGCTATGGCTACACCTTC	CASSYAGTQGGYGYTF
TRBJ1-6	TRBD1	TRBV3-1/TRBV3-2	once	TGTGCCAGCAGCTCTCGGGACAGGGATTCACCCCTCCACTTT	CASSSRDRDSPLHF
TRBJ2-3	NA	TRBV5-1	NA	TGCGCCAGCAGCCCTCTCAACAGAATCGGGGCAGATACGCAGTATTTT	CASSPLNRIGADTQYF
TRBJ1-2	TRBD1	TRBV23-1	NA	TGCGCCAGCAGTCACCCAATTTCAGGACAGGGGGCGCGTAGGCCCCATGGCTACACCTTC	CASSHPISGQGARRPHGYTF
TRBJ2-5	NA	TRBV24-1	NA	TGTGCCACCAGTGATTCAAGCGGCGGGGACCAAGAGACCCAGTACTTC	CATSDSSGGDQETQYF
TRBJ2-3	TRBD2	TRBV24-1	NA	TGTGCCACAGGGGTCGGGGGGGCGGAAGATACGCAGTATTTT	CATGVGGAEDTQYF
TRBJ2-1	TRBD1	TRBV3-1/TRBV3-2	NA	TGTGCCAGCAGCCAAGCGAAAGGACAGGGGGACAAGAATGAGCAGTTCTTC	CASSQAKGQGDKNEQFF
TRBJ2-1	TRBD2	TRBV5-4	NA	TGTGCCAGCAGCTTGGGTCTAGCGGGGGTTCATGAGCAGTTCTTC	CASSLGLAGVHEQFF
TRBJ1-2	NA	TRBV4-1	NA	TGCGCCAGCAGCCACGGCGGCATTAACTATGGCTACACCTTC	CASSHGGINYGYTF
TRBJ2-7	NA	TRBV19	NA	TGTGCCAGTAGTCCTCCAGGTGGCGAGCAGTACTTC	CASSPPGGEQYF
TRBJ2-6	NA	TRBV18	once	TGTGCCAGCTCAACGACAGCTATCTCTGGGGCCAACGTCCTGACTTTC	CASSTTAISGANVLTF
TRBJ2-3	NA	TRBV18	NA	TGTGCCAGCTCACCACGGCTGGCAGATACGCAGTATTTT	CASSPRLADTQYF
TRBJ2-7	NA	TRBV3-1/TRBV3-2	NA	TGTGCCAGCAGCCAAGATCGGAGGACCCCGTACTTC	CASSQDRRTPYF